The source of this T cell receptor (beta chain) is a study of CD8 T cells in Susac syndrome. Random hexamers served to reverse transcribe roughly 0.5 to 1 ug RNA. In TCRdb, the immunoSEQ multiplex PCR reads were re-called with MiXCR into one record per CDR3 protein. The top ten clones hold approximately 0.09% of a sample with about 180,000 distinct CDR3 sequences, about 94% of them seen once. The CDR3 spans 14 residues. The V gene's germline CDR1 is LGHNA and CDR2 YSLEER. V gave up 1 base and J gave up 5 bases, with 9 bases separating them. CD8+ and CD4+ T cells from blood underwent TCR beta sequencing, which was carried out in a high-throughput format. The study used treatment-naive patients who had stable or active relapsing-remitting disease as multiple sclerosis controls.

This chain joins TRBV4-3 and TRBJ2-1, with D maybe TRBD1 (6 bases). This TCR derives from a human donor with multiple sclerosis. The sequenced sample was CD4+ T cells from PBMCs. CDR3 DNA sequence: TGCGCCAGCAGCCAAGCTCAGGGGAACAATGAGCAGTTCTTC. Protein product: CASSQAQGNNEQFF.